What follows describes a single T cell receptor beta chain. This specimen comes from a study of Graves' ophthalmopathy and Graves' hyperthyroidism. RNA served as the template for amplifying TCR beta CDR3 regions. Second-round multiplex PCR came after first-round RT-PCR with HTBI primers. TCRdb reanalysed the multiplex PCR reads using MiXCR and keeps one entry per CDR3 protein. The data show 650,000 to 900,000 distinct CDR3 sequences, 40% seen once. CDR1 is DFQATT and CDR2 is SNEGSKA in the germline V gene (reference sequence). V was pared by 0 bases and J by 3 bases, with 11 bases between. The length of the CDR3 is 14 residues.

The chain couples TRBV20-1 to TRBJ1-1; D remains ambiguous. What was sequenced was peripheral blood. The TCR sequence derives from an adult man with Graves' ophthalmopathy. CDR3 in amino acids: CSARDPGEYTEAFF. The CDR3 nucleotides are TGCAGTGCTAGAGATCCCGGGGAGTACACTGAAGCTTTCTTT.